These T cell receptor beta chains were read from a single sample in a study of response to subunit inactivated influenza vaccine. TCRdb passed the RT-PCR reads through MiXCR, listing each CDR3 protein once. The data show some 600,000 distinct CDR3 sequences, around 13% seen once. The sequenced sample was PBMCs from blood, obtained around 14 days before vaccination. The receptors were gathered from a man aged 50 to 59 who received an inactivated influenza vaccine. The CDR3 runs from the conserved cysteine through the conserved F or W. Fields, in order: clone size, J gene, D gene, V gene, CDR3 DNA, CDR3 protein. D genes are given only for firm matches. Size is omitted from some rows. Given values are once, few, many or a class for expanded clones.

abundance: .; j_gene: TRBJ2-1; d_gene: .; v_gene: TRBV12-3/TRBV12-4; CDR3nt: TGTGCCAGCAGTTTCGGGTGGCTCTGGGGGAATGAGCAGTTCTTC; CDR3aa: CASSFGWLWGNEQFF
abundance: many; j_gene: TRBJ2-2; d_gene: .; v_gene: TRBV11-2; CDR3nt: TGTGCCAGCAGCCCGACAGCTCGGGGCACCGGGGAGCTGTTTTTT; CDR3aa: CASSPTARGTGELFF
abundance: .; j_gene: TRBJ2-1; d_gene: .; v_gene: TRBV20-1; CDR3nt: TGCAATCCTCGGGACGGACTTTCTAGGGAGCAGTTCTTC; CDR3aa: CNPRDGLSREQFF
abundance: few; j_gene: TRBJ2-1; d_gene: .; v_gene: TRBV2; CDR3nt: TGTGCCAGCATTCTGGACCATAGTGAGCAGTTCTTC; CDR3aa: CASILDHSEQFF
abundance: few; j_gene: TRBJ1-2; d_gene: TRBD1; v_gene: TRBV25-1; CDR3nt: TGTGCCAGCAGTAGGACAGGGGCCCAACTGGGCTACACCTTC; CDR3aa: CASSRTGAQLGYTF
abundance: many; j_gene: TRBJ2-3; d_gene: .; v_gene: TRBV7-9; CDR3nt: TGTGCCAGCAGTACCCCTTTTATGGCAACTCAAGATACGCAGTATTTT; CDR3aa: CASSTPFMATQDTQYF
abundance: .; j_gene: TRBJ2-6; d_gene: .; v_gene: TRBV2; CDR3nt: TGTGCCAGCAGTGTCCGGACAACTGGGGCCAACGTCCTGACTTTC; CDR3aa: CASSVRTTGANVLTF
abundance: .; j_gene: TRBJ2-2; d_gene: .; v_gene: TRBV19; CDR3nt: TGTGCCAGTAGCTTTACGAAAACCGGGGAGCTGTTTTTT; CDR3aa: CASSFTKTGELFF
abundance: .; j_gene: TRBJ2-1; d_gene: .; v_gene: TRBV12-3/TRBV12-4; CDR3nt: TGTGCCAGCAGTTTTTTTATAGGTTACGATGAGCAGTTCTTC; CDR3aa: CASSFFIGYDEQFF
abundance: .; j_gene: TRBJ2-7; d_gene: TRBD1; v_gene: TRBV3-1; CDR3nt: TGTGCCAGCAGTCGGACAGGGTTTGGCAGCTCCTACGAGCAGTACTTC; CDR3aa: CASSRTGFGSSYEQYF
abundance: few; j_gene: TRBJ2-3; d_gene: .; v_gene: TRBV20-1; CDR3nt: TGCAGTGCCCGGGGTAGCGGCACAGATACGCAGTATTTT; CDR3aa: CSARGSGTDTQYF
abundance: .; j_gene: TRBJ2-7; d_gene: .; v_gene: TRBV7-2; CDR3nt: TGTGCCAGCAGCAGACTTAGGAGCTCCTACGAGCAGTACTTC; CDR3aa: CASSRLRSSYEQYF
abundance: .; j_gene: TRBJ2-1; d_gene: .; v_gene: TRBV11-3; CDR3nt: TGTGCCAGCAGCTCCTATACTGCTAACCCTAACAATGAGCAGTTCTTC; CDR3aa: CASSSYTANPNNEQFF
abundance: .; j_gene: TRBJ2-1; d_gene: .; v_gene: TRBV7-7; CDR3nt: TGTGCTAGCAGCTTAAAGTTTCCGAGCTCCTACAATGAGCAGTTCTTC; CDR3aa: CASSLKFPSSYNEQFF
abundance: .; j_gene: TRBJ2-2; d_gene: TRBD2; v_gene: TRBV4-2; CDR3nt: TGTGCCAGCAGCCCGGGGGGAAGGGACGACGGGGAGCTGTTTTTT; CDR3aa: CASSPGGRDDGELFF
abundance: few; j_gene: TRBJ2-3; d_gene: .; v_gene: TRBV11-2; CDR3nt: TGTGCCAGCAGCTTGATGTCACCAACCACAGATACGCAGTATTTT; CDR3aa: CASSLMSPTTDTQYF
abundance: many; j_gene: TRBJ2-5; d_gene: .; v_gene: TRBV4-2; CDR3nt: TGTGCCAGCAGCCAAGATCCCGGGACTGTAGAGACCCAGTACTTC; CDR3aa: CASSQDPGTVETQYF
abundance: few; j_gene: TRBJ1-6; d_gene: TRBD1; v_gene: TRBV7-2; CDR3nt: TGTGCCAGCAGCTTAGGGACAGGTTCACCCCTCCACTTT; CDR3aa: CASSLGTGSPLHF
abundance: many; j_gene: TRBJ2-3; d_gene: .; v_gene: TRBV5-1; CDR3nt: TGCGCCAGCAGCTTGGCCTACGTTGGAGGAGGGATAGATACGCAGTATTTT; CDR3aa: CASSLAYVGGGIDTQYF
abundance: many; j_gene: TRBJ2-7; d_gene: TRBD1; v_gene: TRBV29-1; CDR3nt: TGCAGCGCAAATAGAGGGGGCACCTACGAGCAGTACTTC; CDR3aa: CSANRGGTYEQYF
abundance: few; j_gene: TRBJ2-7; d_gene: .; v_gene: TRBV11-2; CDR3nt: TGTGCCAGCAGCGCCCTTCCCTACGAGCAGTACTTC; CDR3aa: CASSALPYEQYF
abundance: .; j_gene: TRBJ2-1; d_gene: TRBD2; v_gene: TRBV6-5; CDR3nt: TGTGCCAGCAGTACTAGCGGGGGTTTCGGCAATGAGCAGTTCTTC; CDR3aa: CASSTSGGFGNEQFF
abundance: .; j_gene: TRBJ2-3; d_gene: .; v_gene: TRBV28; CDR3nt: TGTGCCAGCAGCACCCCCCAGGGTGTTACGCAGTATTTT; CDR3aa: CASSTPQGVTQYF
abundance: few; j_gene: TRBJ2-7; d_gene: .; v_gene: TRBV25-1; CDR3nt: TGTGCCACCACGACAAGGAGCTCCTACGAGCAGTACTTC; CDR3aa: CATTTRSSYEQYF
abundance: .; j_gene: TRBJ2-3; d_gene: TRBD2; v_gene: TRBV5-1; CDR3nt: TGCGCCAGCAGCTTGACTAGCGGGAGACGCACAGATACGCAGTATTTT; CDR3aa: CASSLTSGRRTDTQYF
abundance: few; j_gene: TRBJ1-6; d_gene: .; v_gene: TRBV7-8; CDR3nt: TGTGCCAGCAGCTTAGCGCGGCGGGGTAATTCACCCCTCCACTTT; CDR3aa: CASSLARRGNSPLHF
abundance: many; j_gene: TRBJ2-7; d_gene: TRBD1; v_gene: TRBV5-1; CDR3nt: TGTGCCAGCAGTTTGGCCGGGACAGGAACCTACGAGCAGTACTTC; CDR3aa: CASSLAGTGTYEQYF
abundance: .; j_gene: TRBJ2-1; d_gene: TRBD1; v_gene: TRBV12-3/TRBV12-4; CDR3nt: TGTGCCAGCAGTTTAGTGCCGCTACAGGGGGTCTCCTACAATGAGCAGTTCTTC; CDR3aa: CASSLVPLQGVSYNEQFF
abundance: .; j_gene: TRBJ2-6; d_gene: .; v_gene: TRBV2; CDR3nt: TGTGCCAGCCTACGGGACGGTGGGGCCAACGTCCTGACTTTC; CDR3aa: CASLRDGGANVLTF
abundance: many; j_gene: TRBJ1-1; d_gene: .; v_gene: TRBV20-1; CDR3nt: TGCAGTGCTAGAGCTGGGGGGCGGGGGAACACTGAAGCTTTCTTT; CDR3aa: CSARAGGRGNTEAFF
abundance: few; j_gene: TRBJ2-6; d_gene: .; v_gene: TRBV20-1; CDR3nt: TGCAGTGCTAGTTTAAGGGGGTCTGGGGCCAACGTCCTGACTTTC; CDR3aa: CSASLRGSGANVLTF
abundance: many; j_gene: TRBJ1-1; d_gene: .; v_gene: TRBV7-7; CDR3nt: TGTGCTAGCAGCTTAGATTTTGGGACTGAAGCTTTCTTT; CDR3aa: CASSLDFGTEAFF
abundance: many; j_gene: TRBJ1-4; d_gene: TRBD1; v_gene: TRBV12-3/TRBV12-4; CDR3nt: TGTGCCAGCAGTAGAACCGGGACAGGGTTTGAAAAACTGTTTTTT; CDR3aa: CASSRTGTGFEKLFF
abundance: few; j_gene: TRBJ2-1; d_gene: TRBD2; v_gene: TRBV6-2/TRBV6-3; CDR3nt: TGTGCCAGCAGTTACTCGGGACTAGAGCAGTTCTTC; CDR3aa: CASSYSGLEQFF
abundance: .; j_gene: TRBJ2-4; d_gene: .; v_gene: TRBV3-1; CDR3nt: TGTGCCAGCAGCCAATTTGTGCGCGAGACCATTCAGTACTTC; CDR3aa: CASSQFVRETIQYF
abundance: .; j_gene: TRBJ2-5; d_gene: .; v_gene: TRBV12-3/TRBV12-4; CDR3nt: TGTGCCAGCAGTTTAGACTTCTCGGAGACCCAGTACTTC; CDR3aa: CASSLDFSETQYF
abundance: .; j_gene: TRBJ1-1; d_gene: .; v_gene: TRBV4-2; CDR3nt: TGTGCCAGCAGTGGCGGGCAGAACACTGAAGCTTTCTTT; CDR3aa: CASSGGQNTEAFF
abundance: .; j_gene: TRBJ2-1; d_gene: .; v_gene: TRBV28; CDR3nt: TGTGCCAGTACTGGGGCCCTAACCTCCTACAATGAGCAGTTCTTC; CDR3aa: CASTGALTSYNEQFF
abundance: few; j_gene: TRBJ2-2; d_gene: .; v_gene: TRBV3-1; CDR3nt: TGTGCCAGCAGACGGTCCGCCGGGGAGCTGTTTTTT; CDR3aa: CASRRSAGELFF
abundance: few; j_gene: TRBJ2-5; d_gene: TRBD1; v_gene: TRBV7-2; CDR3nt: TGTGCCAGCAGTGTTACAGGGGTTTCTGGGACCCAGTACTTC; CDR3aa: CASSVTGVSGTQYF
abundance: .; j_gene: TRBJ1-6; d_gene: .; v_gene: TRBV6-1; CDR3nt: TGTGCCAGCGGGGCGTTGAGCTCCTATAATTCACCCCTCCACTTT; CDR3aa: CASGALSSYNSPLHF
abundance: .; j_gene: TRBJ2-2; d_gene: .; v_gene: TRBV9; CDR3nt: TGTGCCAGCAGCGTAGGAGGGATTGCGAACACCGGGGAGCTGTTTTTT; CDR3aa: CASSVGGIANTGELFF
abundance: few; j_gene: TRBJ1-3; d_gene: .; v_gene: TRBV15; CDR3nt: TGTGCCACCAGCCAGGGGACCGCTGCTGGAAACACCATATATTTT; CDR3aa: CATSQGTAAGNTIYF
abundance: few; j_gene: TRBJ2-1; d_gene: TRBD1; v_gene: TRBV7-9; CDR3nt: TGTGCCAGCAGCTTGGCCGGGACAGGGGATGAGCAGTTCTTC; CDR3aa: CASSLAGTGDEQFF
abundance: many; j_gene: TRBJ2-5; d_gene: TRBD1; v_gene: TRBV4-2; CDR3nt: TGTGCCAGCAGCCCTGGCAGGGGGCGGGAGACCCAGTACTTC; CDR3aa: CASSPGRGRETQYF
abundance: few; j_gene: TRBJ2-5; d_gene: .; v_gene: TRBV6-6; CDR3nt: TGTGCCAGCAGTTACGGATTAGAGACCCAGTACTTC; CDR3aa: CASSYGLETQYF
abundance: many; j_gene: TRBJ2-7; d_gene: TRBD2; v_gene: TRBV4-3; CDR3nt: TGCGCCAGCAGCCTTTATCCTAGCGGGGGGGCCTACGAGCAGTACTTC; CDR3aa: CASSLYPSGGAYEQYF
abundance: .; j_gene: TRBJ1-6; d_gene: TRBD1; v_gene: TRBV9; CDR3nt: TGTGCCAGCAGCTCCCGGACAGGGGGTCCGTTCCCCCTCCACTTT; CDR3aa: CASSSRTGGPFPLHF
abundance: few; j_gene: TRBJ2-3; d_gene: .; v_gene: TRBV5-1; CDR3nt: TGCGCCAGCAGCCCCCAGGATAGGACAGATACGCAGTATTTT; CDR3aa: CASSPQDRTDTQYF
abundance: few; j_gene: TRBJ2-1; d_gene: .; v_gene: TRBV4-3; CDR3nt: TGCGCCAGCAGCCAAGGGCAGGGATGGAAGAATGAGCAGTTCTTC; CDR3aa: CASSQGQGWKNEQFF
abundance: .; j_gene: TRBJ2-1; d_gene: .; v_gene: TRBV20-1; CDR3nt: TGCAGTGCTAGAGATTTCACGGCTGTAGACAATGAGCAGTTCTTC; CDR3aa: CSARDFTAVDNEQFF
abundance: .; j_gene: TRBJ1-2; d_gene: .; v_gene: TRBV7-9; CDR3nt: TGTGCCAGCAGCTCAGGACAGTATGGCTACACCTTC; CDR3aa: CASSSGQYGYTF
abundance: few; j_gene: TRBJ2-2; d_gene: .; v_gene: TRBV4-3; CDR3nt: TGCGCCAGCAGCCAAGATCTTCCGGGAGTTACCGGGGAGCTGTTTTTT; CDR3aa: CASSQDLPGVTGELFF
abundance: few; j_gene: TRBJ2-2; d_gene: TRBD1; v_gene: TRBV19; CDR3nt: TGTGCCAGTAGTATCTTGGGACAGGGCGCCGGGGAGCTGTTTTTT; CDR3aa: CASSILGQGAGELFF
abundance: .; j_gene: TRBJ1-1; d_gene: TRBD1; v_gene: TRBV12-3/TRBV12-4; CDR3nt: TGTGCCAGCAGTTTACAGGGGGCATTAGCTGAAGCTTTCTTT; CDR3aa: CASSLQGALAEAFF
abundance: .; j_gene: TRBJ1-3; d_gene: .; v_gene: TRBV4-3; CDR3nt: TGCGCCAGCAGCGAGAGGCCGGGGTCTGGAAACACCATATATTTT; CDR3aa: CASSERPGSGNTIYF